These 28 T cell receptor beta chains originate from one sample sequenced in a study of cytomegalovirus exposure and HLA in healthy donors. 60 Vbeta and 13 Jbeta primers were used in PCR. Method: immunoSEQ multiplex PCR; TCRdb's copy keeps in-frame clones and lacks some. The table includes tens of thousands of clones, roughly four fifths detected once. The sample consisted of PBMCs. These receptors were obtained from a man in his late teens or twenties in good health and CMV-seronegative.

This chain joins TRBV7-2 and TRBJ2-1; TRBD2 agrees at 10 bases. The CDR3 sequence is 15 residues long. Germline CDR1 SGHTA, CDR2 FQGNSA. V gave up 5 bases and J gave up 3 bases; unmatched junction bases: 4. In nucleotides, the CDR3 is TGTGCCAGCAGCGGAAGCGGGGGGGTCTACAATGAGCAGTTCTTC. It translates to CASSGSGGVYNEQFF. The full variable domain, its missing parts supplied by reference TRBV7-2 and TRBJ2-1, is GAGVSQSPSNKVTEKGKDVELRCDPISGHTALYWYRQSLGQGLEFLIYFQGNSAPDKSGLPSDRFSAERTGGSVSTLTIQRTQQEDSAVYLCASSGSGGVYNEQFFGPGTRLTVL.

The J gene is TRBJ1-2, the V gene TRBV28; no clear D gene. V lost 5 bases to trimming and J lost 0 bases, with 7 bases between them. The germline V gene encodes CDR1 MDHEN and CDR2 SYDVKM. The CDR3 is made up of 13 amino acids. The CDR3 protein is CASSPRTNYGYTF. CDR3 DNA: TGTGCCAGCAGTCCCAGGACTAACTATGGCTACACCTTC.

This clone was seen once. The CDR3 DNA reads TGTGCCAGCAGCTTAGACCCCAGCTCCTACGAGCAGTACTTC. Protein sequence: CASSLDPSSYEQYF. This chain connects TRBV11-2 to TRBJ2-7, with D unclear. The CDR3 contains 14 residues. V dropped 0 bases and J dropped 0 bases, with 6 bases sitting between them. Germline CDR1 reads SGHAT; CDR2 reads FQNNGV. Full variable domain (outside the CDR3, taken from reference TRBV11-2 and TRBJ2-7): EAGVAQSPRYKIIEKRQSVAFWCNPISGHATLYWYQQILGQGPKLLIQFQNNGVVDDSQLPKDRFSAERLKGVDSTLKIQPAKLEDSAVYLCASSLDPSSYEQYFGPGTRLTVT.

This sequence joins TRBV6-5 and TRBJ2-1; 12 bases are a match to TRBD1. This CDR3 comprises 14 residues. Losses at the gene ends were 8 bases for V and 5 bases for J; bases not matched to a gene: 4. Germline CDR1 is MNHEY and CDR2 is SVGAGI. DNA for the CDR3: TGTGCCAGCTACGGGACAGGGGGCAACAATGAGCAGTTCTTC. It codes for CASYGTGGNNEQFF.

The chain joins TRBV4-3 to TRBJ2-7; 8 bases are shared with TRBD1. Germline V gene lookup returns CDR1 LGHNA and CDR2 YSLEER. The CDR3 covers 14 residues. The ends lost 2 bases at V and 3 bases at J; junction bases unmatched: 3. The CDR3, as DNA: TGCGCCAGCAGCCAAAACACAGGGGGCTACGAGCAGTACTTC. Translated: CASSQNTGGYEQYF.

The CDR3 coding sequence is TGTGCCAGCAGCCCCGGGACAGGGATACTTAATGAGCAGTTCTTC. It specifies CASSPGTGILNEQFF. The chain uses TRBV28 and TRBJ2-1; 9 nucleotides match TRBD1. CDR1 MDHEN and CDR2 SYDVKM come from the germline V gene. This CDR3 is 15 amino acids long. J lost 7 bases, V lost 6 bases, and 10 bases had no gene match.

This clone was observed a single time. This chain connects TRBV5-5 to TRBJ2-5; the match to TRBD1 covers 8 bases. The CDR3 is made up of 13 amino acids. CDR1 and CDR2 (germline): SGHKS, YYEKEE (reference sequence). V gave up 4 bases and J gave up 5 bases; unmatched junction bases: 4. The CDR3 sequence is CASSRRTGETQYF. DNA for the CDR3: TGTGCCAGCAGCAGACGGACAGGGGAGACCCAGTACTTC. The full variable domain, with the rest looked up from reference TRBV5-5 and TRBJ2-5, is DAGVTQSPTHLIKTRGQQVTLRCSPISGHKSVSWYQQVLGQGPQFIFQYYEKEERGRGNFPDRFSARQFPNYSSELNVNALLLGDSALYLCASSRRTGETQYFGPGTRLLVL.

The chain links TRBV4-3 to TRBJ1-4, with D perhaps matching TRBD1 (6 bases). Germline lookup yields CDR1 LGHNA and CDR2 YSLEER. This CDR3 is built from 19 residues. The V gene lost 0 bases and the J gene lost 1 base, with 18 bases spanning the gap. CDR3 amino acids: CASSQEGPDRTGTNEKLFF. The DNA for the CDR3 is TGCGCCAGCAGCCAAGAGGGCCCGGACAGAACTGGAACTAATGAAAAACTGTTTTTT.

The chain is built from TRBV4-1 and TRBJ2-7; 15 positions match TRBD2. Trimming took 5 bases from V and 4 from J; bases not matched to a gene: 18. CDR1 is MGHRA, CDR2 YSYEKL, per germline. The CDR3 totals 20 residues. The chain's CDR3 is CASSTKMGGTSGGSIYEQYF. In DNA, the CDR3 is TGCGCCAGCAGCACAAAGATGGGGGGGACTAGCGGGGGGAGTATATACGAGCAGTACTTC.

CDR3 sequence (DNA): TGTGCCAGCAGTACTTCCTTAGATACGCAGTATTTT. It is translated as CASSTSLDTQYF. This rearrangement joins TRBV28 to TRBJ2-3, with no clear D. The CDR3 is 12 amino acids. V gave up 5 bases and J gave up 5 bases, with 8 bases separating them. In germline, CDR1 is MDHEN, CDR2 SYDVKM. Full variable domain (missing parts from reference TRBV28 and TRBJ2-3): DVKVTQSSRYLVKRTGEKVFLECVQDMDHENMFWYRQDPGLGLRLIYFSYDVKMKEKGDIPEGYSVSREKKERFSLILESASTNQTSMYLCASSTSLDTQYFGPGTRLTVL.

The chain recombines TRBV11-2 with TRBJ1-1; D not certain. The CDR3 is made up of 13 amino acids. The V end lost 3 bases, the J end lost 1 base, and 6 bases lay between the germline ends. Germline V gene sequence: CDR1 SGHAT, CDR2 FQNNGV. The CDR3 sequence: CASSFDWNTEAFF. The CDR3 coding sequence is TGTGCCAGCAGCTTTGACTGGAACACTGAAGCTTTCTTT.

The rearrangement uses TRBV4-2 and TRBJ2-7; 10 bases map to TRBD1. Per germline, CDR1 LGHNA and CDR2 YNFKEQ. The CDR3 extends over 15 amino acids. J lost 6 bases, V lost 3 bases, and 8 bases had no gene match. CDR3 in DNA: TGTGCCAGCAGCCAGCGGACAGGGGGAACCTCCGAGCAGTACTTC. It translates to CASSQRTGGTSEQYF.

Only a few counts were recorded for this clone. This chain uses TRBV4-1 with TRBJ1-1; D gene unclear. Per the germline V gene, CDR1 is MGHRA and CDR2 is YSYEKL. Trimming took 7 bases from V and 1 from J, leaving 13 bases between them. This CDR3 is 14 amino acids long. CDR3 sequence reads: CASNLLGQNTEAFF. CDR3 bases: TGCGCCAGCAATCTTCTTGGGCAGAACACTGAAGCTTTCTTT.

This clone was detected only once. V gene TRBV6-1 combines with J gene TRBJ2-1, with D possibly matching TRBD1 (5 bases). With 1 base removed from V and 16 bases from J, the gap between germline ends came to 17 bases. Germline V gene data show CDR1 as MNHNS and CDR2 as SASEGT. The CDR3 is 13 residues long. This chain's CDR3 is CASSEDRGGTGFF. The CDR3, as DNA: TGTGCCAGCAGTGAAGATAGGGGTGGCACAGGTTTCTTC.

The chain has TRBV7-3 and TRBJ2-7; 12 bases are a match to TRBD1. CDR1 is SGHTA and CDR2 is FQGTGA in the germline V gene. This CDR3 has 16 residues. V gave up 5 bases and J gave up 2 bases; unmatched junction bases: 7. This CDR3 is CASSPTGTGGPYEQYF. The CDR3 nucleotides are TGTGCCAGCAGCCCCACCGGGACAGGGGGCCCCTACGAGCAGTACTTC.

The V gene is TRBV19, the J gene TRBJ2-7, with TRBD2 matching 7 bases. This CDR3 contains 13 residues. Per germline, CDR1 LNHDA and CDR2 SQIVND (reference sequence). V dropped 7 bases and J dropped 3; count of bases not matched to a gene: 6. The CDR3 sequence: CASTRTGGYEQYF. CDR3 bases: TGTGCCAGTACCAGGACGGGGGGCTACGAGCAGTACTTC.

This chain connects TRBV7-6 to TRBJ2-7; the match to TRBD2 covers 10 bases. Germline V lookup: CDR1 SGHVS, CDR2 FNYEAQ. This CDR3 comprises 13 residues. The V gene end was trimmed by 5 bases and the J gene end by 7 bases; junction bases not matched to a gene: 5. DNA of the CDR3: TGTGCCAGCAGCCCAGGACTAGCGGTTGAGCAGTACTTC. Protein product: CASSPGLAVEQYF.

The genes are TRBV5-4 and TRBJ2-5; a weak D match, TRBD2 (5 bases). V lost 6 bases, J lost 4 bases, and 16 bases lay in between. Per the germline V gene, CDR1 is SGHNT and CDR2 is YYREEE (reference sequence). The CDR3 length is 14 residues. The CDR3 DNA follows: TGTGCCAGCAAGGGTAGGGTTGAGGGAGAGACCCAGTACTTC. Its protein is CASKGRVEGETQYF.

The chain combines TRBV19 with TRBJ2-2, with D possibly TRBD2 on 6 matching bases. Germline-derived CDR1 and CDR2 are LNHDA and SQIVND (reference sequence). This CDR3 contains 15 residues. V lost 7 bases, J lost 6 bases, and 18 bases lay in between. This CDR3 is CASNLGSAGSGELFF. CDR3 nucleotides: TGTGCCAGTAATTTAGGCTCCGCGGGGTCCGGGGAGCTGTTTTTT.

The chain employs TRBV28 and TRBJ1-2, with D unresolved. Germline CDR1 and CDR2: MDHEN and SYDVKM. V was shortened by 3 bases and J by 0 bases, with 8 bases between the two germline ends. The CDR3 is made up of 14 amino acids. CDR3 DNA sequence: TGTGCCAGCAGTTTCGAGGATCCTAACTATGGCTACACCTTC. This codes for CASSFEDPNYGYTF.

Here the CDR3 DNA reads TGTGCCAGCAGCTTACTAGCGGGAGTTAATGAGCAGTTCTTC. It is translated as CASSLLAGVNEQFF. V is TRBV7-3 and J is TRBJ2-1; TRBD2 agrees at 10 bases. V was pared by 2 bases and J by 7 bases, with 2 bases of the junction left unmatched. This CDR3 comprises 14 residues. The germline CDR1 and CDR2 sequences are SGHTA and FQGTGA.

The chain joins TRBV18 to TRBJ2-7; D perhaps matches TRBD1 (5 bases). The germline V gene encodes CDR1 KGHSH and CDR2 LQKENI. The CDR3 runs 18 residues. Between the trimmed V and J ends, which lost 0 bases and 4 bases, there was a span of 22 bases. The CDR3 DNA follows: TGTGCCAGCTCACCACCCGTACAAGACAGCCACCCGTGGTACGAGCAGTACTTC. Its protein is CASSPPVQDSHPWYEQYF.

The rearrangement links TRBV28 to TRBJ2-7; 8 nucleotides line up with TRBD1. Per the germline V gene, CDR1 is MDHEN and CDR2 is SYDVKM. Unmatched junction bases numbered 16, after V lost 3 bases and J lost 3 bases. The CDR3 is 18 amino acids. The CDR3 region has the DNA TGTGCCAGCAGTTTTGAGGGCAGGGGGCCTGGGGCCGTCTACGAGCAGTACTTC. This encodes CASSFEGRGPGAVYEQYF.

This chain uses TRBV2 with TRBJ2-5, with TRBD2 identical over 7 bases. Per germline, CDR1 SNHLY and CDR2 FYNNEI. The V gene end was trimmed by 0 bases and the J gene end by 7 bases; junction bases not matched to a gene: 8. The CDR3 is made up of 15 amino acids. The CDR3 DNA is TGTGCCAGCAGTGAAGCGGGCCTAACGGGAGGGACCCAGTACTTC. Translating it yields CASSEAGLTGGTQYF.

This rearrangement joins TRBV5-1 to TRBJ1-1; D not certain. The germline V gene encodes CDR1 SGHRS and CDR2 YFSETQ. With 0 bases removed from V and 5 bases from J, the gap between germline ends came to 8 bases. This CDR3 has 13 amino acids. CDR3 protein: CASSLGPETEAFF. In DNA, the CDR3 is TGCGCCAGCAGCTTGGGTCCGGAGACTGAAGCTTTCTTT.

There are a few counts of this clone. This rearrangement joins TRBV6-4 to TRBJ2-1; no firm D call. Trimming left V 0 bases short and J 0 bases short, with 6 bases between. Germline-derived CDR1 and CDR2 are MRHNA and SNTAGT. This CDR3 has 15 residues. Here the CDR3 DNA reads TGTGCCAGCAGTGACTCGCGCGGCTCCTACAATGAGCAGTTCTTC. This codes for CASSDSRGSYNEQFF.

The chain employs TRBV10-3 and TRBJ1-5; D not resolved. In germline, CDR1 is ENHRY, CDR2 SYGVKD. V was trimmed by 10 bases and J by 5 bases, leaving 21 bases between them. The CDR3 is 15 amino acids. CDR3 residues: CATARWRAGDQPQHF. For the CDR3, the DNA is TGTGCCACCGCGAGGTGGAGGGCAGGAGATCAGCCCCAGCATTTT.

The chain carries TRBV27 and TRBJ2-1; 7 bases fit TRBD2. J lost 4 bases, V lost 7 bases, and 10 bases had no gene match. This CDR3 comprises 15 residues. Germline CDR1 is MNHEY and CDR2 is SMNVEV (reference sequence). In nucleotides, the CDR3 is TGTGCCAGCAAACCCGCGGGGGAGGCATACAATGAGCAGTTCTTC. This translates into CASKPAGEAYNEQFF.